The 29 T cell receptor beta chains given below trace back to one sample, sequenced in a study of patients and donors after allogeneic stem cell transplantation. From the RT-PCR reads, TCRdb called clonotypes with MiXCR, one entry per CDR3 protein. The sample lists about 110,000 distinct CDR3 sequences; roughly 35% were seen once. The specimen was blood, either unsorted or a sorted T cell fraction (not recorded which). All receptors derive from a human donor who was either an allogeneic HSCT recipient or a stem cell or donor lymphocyte infusion donor (not recorded which). It is not recorded whose cells these are; they may come from a transplant donor.

This clonotype was seen more than once but under ten times. CDR3: CASKTGREAFF. In DNA form, the CDR3 reads TGTGCCAGCAAAACAGGGCGTGAAGCTTTCTTT. The J gene is TRBJ1-1, the V gene TRBV12-3 or TRBV12-4; TRBD1 might be the D (6 bases). The ends were cut back, 7 bases at V and 7 bases at J, with 10 bases in the middle. This CDR3 region has 11 residues.

This clonotype was picked up many times. The chain employs TRBV10-3 and TRBJ1-5; no clear D gene. V lost 3 bases and J lost 2, with 11 bases in between. Germline loops: CDR1 ENHRY, CDR2 SYGVKD. The CDR3 runs 15 residues. Here the CDR3 DNA reads TGTGCCATCAGTGACTCCCCCGGGGGCAATCAGCCCCAGCATTTT. Its protein is CAISDSPGGNQPQHF.

This clonotype was seen only once. The rearrangement joins TRBV28 to TRBJ1-5; D unresolved. CDR1 is MDHEN, CDR2 SYDVKM, per germline. V was clipped by 7 bases and J by 4 bases, with 20 bases between them. The CDR3 is made up of 16 amino acids. CDR3 protein: CASIPKYTAGNQPQHF. The CDR3 DNA sequence: TGTGCCAGCATTCCAAAATATACGGCAGGTAATCAGCCCCAGCATTTT.

This sequence joins TRBV30 and TRBJ1-3; the D gene is possibly TRBD1 (5 bases). Trimming shortened V by 5 bases and J by 0 bases, and 17 bases separated the two germline ends. Germline V gene sequence: CDR1 GTSNPN, CDR2 SVGIG (reference sequence). This CDR3 region has 16 residues. CDR3: CAWLGDLNFSGNTIYF. The CDR3 DNA reads TGTGCCTGGCTTGGGGACCTGAACTTCTCTGGAAACACCATATATTTT.

This clonotype was detected only a few times. The CDR3 loop is CASSSLDTFFDEYYEQYF. The CDR3 DNA reads as TGTGCCAGCAGCTCGTTGGACACCTTTTTTGATGAATACTACGAGCAGTACTTC. The chain employs TRBV11-2 and TRBJ2-7; D possibly corresponds to TRBD1 (5 bases). Per the germline V gene, CDR1 is SGHAT and CDR2 is FQNNGV. V lost 4 bases to trimming and J lost 3 bases, with 25 bases between them. The CDR3 consists of 18 residues.

This clonotype was seen ten or more times. The chain employs TRBV20-1 and TRBJ1-2; D is unclear. From germline, CDR1 is DFQATT and CDR2 SNEGSKA (reference sequence). V was pared by 6 bases and J by 3 bases, with 8 bases between. The CDR3 is 11 amino acids. CDR3 protein: CSAPFYYGYTF. The DNA for the CDR3 is TGCAGTGCGCCGTTCTACTATGGCTACACCTTC.

The chain has TRBV25-1 and TRBJ2-5; D ambiguous. V was clipped by 6 bases and J by 6 bases, with 8 bases between them. Germline V gene sequence: CDR1 MGHDK, CDR2 SYGVNS. This CDR3 is built from 11 residues. The CDR3 loop reads CASRDLKTQYF. Written as DNA, the CDR3 is TGTGCCAGCAGAGACTTAAAGACCCAGTACTTC.

This chain's CDR3 is CASRGSRLGDSPLHF. The DNA of the CDR3 is TGTGCCAGCAGAGGCAGTCGGTTAGGGGATTCACCCCTCCACTTT. This chain links TRBV5-5 with TRBJ1-6; perhaps TRBD1 as D (5 bases). Germline V gene lookup returns CDR1 SGHKS and CDR2 YYEKEE (reference sequence). The CDR3 runs to 15 residues. Trimming pared 5 bases from V and 8 bases from J, leaving 17 bases between.

This clonotype was recorded a few times. The chain carries TRBV7-2 and TRBJ1-6; D is ambiguous. With 2 bases removed from V and 0 bases from J, the gap between germline ends came to 11 bases. The CDR3 has 17 residues. Germline V gene sequence: CDR1 SGHTA, CDR2 FQGNSA. The CDR3 sequence is CASSLNPSSSYNSPLHF. CDR3 DNA sequence: TGTGCCAGCAGCTTAAACCCGAGTAGCTCCTATAATTCACCCCTCCACTTT.

J is TRBJ2-5 and V is TRBV21-1; no check of the table's D call, TRBD1, against the DNA was made. TRBV21-1 is labeled a pseudogene. The CDR3 covers 15 residues. The CDR3 loop reads CASSKALGGRETQYF. The CDR3 nucleotides are TGTGCCAGCAGCAAAGCGCTTGGGGGCCGGGAGACCCAGTACTTC.

The chain is built from TRBV11-2 and TRBJ1-2, with no clear D. Germline V CDR1 and CDR2: SGHAT, FQNNGV. The CDR3 is 13 amino acids. Trimming cost V 1 base and J 3 bases, with 6 bases left between them. CDR3 nucleotides: TGTGCCAGCAGCTTAGCTGGCCACTATGGCTACACCTTC. Amino acid sequence: CASSLAGHYGYTF.

The chain carries TRBV4-3 and TRBJ2-4; D possibly uses TRBD1 or TRBD2 (5 bases each). The germline CDR1 and CDR2 sequences are LGHNA and YSLEER. The V and J ends lost 0 bases and 2 bases respectively, with 14 bases between them. The CDR3 has 17 amino acids. CDR3 sequence: CASSQELGEVTKNIQYF. CDR3 in DNA: TGCGCCAGCAGCCAAGAATTGGGGGAAGTAACCAAAAACATTCAGTACTTC.

The rearrangement links TRBV6-6 to TRBJ2-3, with 11 bases that match TRBD1. Germline CDR1 MNHNY, CDR2 SVGAGI (reference sequence). The CDR3 is made up of 17 amino acids. The trim removed 2 bases at V and 3 bases at J, leaving 7 bases unmatched. Written as DNA, the CDR3 is TGTGCCAGCAGTTACGTCTCGGGACAGGGGGTAACAGATACGCAGTATTTT. It translates to CASSYVSGQGVTDTQYF.

V usage is TRBV20-1 and J usage is TRBJ2-1; no firm D call. V gave up 8 bases and J gave up 7 bases, with 18 bases separating them. The CDR3 loop spans 13 amino acids. Germline values: CDR1 DFQATT, CDR2 SNEGSKA (reference sequence). The CDR3, as DNA: TGCAGTTTGTCCAGCCCGGGCTCGAATGAGCAGTTCTTC. Translated: CSLSSPGSNEQFF.

V is TRBV7-2 and J is TRBJ1-2; D remains ambiguous. The length of the CDR3 is 13 residues. From germline, CDR1 is SGHTA and CDR2 FQGNSA. The V end lost 6 bases, the J end lost 0 bases, and 8 bases lay between the germline ends. The CDR3 reads CASRGRANYGYTF. DNA of the CDR3: TGTGCCAGCAGGGGGAGAGCTAACTATGGCTACACCTTC.

This clonotype was seen a few times. The chain uses TRBV12-3 or TRBV12-4 and TRBJ2-7; D possibly matches TRBD1 or TRBD2 (5 bases each). The CDR3 runs 12 residues. V lost 3 bases and J lost 4, with 7 bases in between. The CDR3 loop is CASSLRGYEQYF. The CDR3 coding sequence is TGTGCCAGCAGTTTGAGGGGATACGAGCAGTACTTC.

This clonotype occurred a few times. The J gene is TRBJ1-3, the V gene TRBV12-3 or TRBV12-4, with TRBD1 matching over 7 bases. CDR3 size: 15 residues. Trimming removed 7 bases from V and 3 bases from J; junction bases left unmatched: 9. The CDR3, as DNA: TGTGCCAGCACCCGCTCAGGGGGTTTTGGAAACACCATATATTTT. Translating it yields CASTRSGGFGNTIYF.

In this sample, this clonotype turned up a few times. The V gene is TRBV6-5, the J gene TRBJ2-2; D is perhaps TRBD2 (5 bases). The CDR3 runs to 16 residues. Trimming removed 7 bases at V and 1 base at J, with 16 bases between. Germline V gives CDR1 MNHEY, CDR2 SVGAGI. CDR3 bases: TGTGCCAGCAACGGCAAAGGAGCGGTGAACACCGGGGAGCTGTTTTTT. It codes for CASNGKGAVNTGELFF.

The chain has TRBV12-3 or TRBV12-4 and TRBJ2-7, with a possible D match to TRBD2 (5 bases). Between the trimmed V and J ends, which lost 4 bases and 3 bases, there was a span of 16 bases. CDR3 size: 15 residues. In nucleotides, the CDR3 is TGTGCCAGCAGTTCCCGAGGGCGACTGGACTACGAGCAGTACTTC. Encoded protein: CASSSRGRLDYEQYF.

This clonotype showed up just a few times. The chain employs TRBV2 and TRBJ1-6; D gene unclear. Deletions cut 5 bases from V and 0 bases from J, with 11 bases between. This CDR3 is built from 16 residues. The V gene's germline CDR1 is SNHLY and CDR2 FYNNEI. CDR3 DNA: TGTGCCAGCAGTCTACAGTATAGCTCCTATAATTCACCCCTCCACTTT. Amino acid sequence: CASSLQYSSYNSPLHF.

J is TRBJ2-7 and V is TRBV19, with D unresolved. This CDR3 is 13 amino acids long. Trimming removed 3 bases from V and 3 bases from J, with 9 bases in between. CDR1 LNHDA and CDR2 SQIVND come from the germline V gene (reference sequence). CDR3 sequence reads: CASSMEMGYEQYF. The CDR3 DNA reads TGTGCCAGTAGTATGGAGATGGGCTACGAGCAGTACTTC.

Here the CDR3 reads CASSTEQQRGRDTQYF. The DNA for the CDR3 is TGTGCCAGTAGCACCGAACAGCAAAGGGGCCGAGATACGCAGTATTTT. V gene TRBV28 combines with J gene TRBJ2-3; possibly TRBD1 for D (5 bases). Trimming took off 9 bases at V and 5 bases at J, with 24 bases between the two ends. The germline gives CDR1 MDHEN, CDR2 SYDVKM. This CDR3 contains 16 residues.

This clonotype occurred a few times. This rearrangement joins TRBV14 to TRBJ1-1; 9 nucleotides match TRBD1. Germline V CDR1 and CDR2: SGHDN, FVKESK. The CDR3 consists of 16 residues. V lost 5 bases to trimming and J lost 4 bases; unmatched junction nucleotides: 11. This chain's CDR3 is CASSRAGTGRTTEAFF. The DNA for the CDR3 is TGTGCCAGCAGCAGAGCCGGGACAGGGAGGACCACTGAAGCTTTCTTT.

This clonotype came up once. It may be a read error: a sequence one base away is much more abundant. V usage is TRBV11-2 and J usage is TRBJ1-1; no reliable D call. Germline V gene data show CDR1 as SGHAT and CDR2 as FQNNGV. V was trimmed by 5 bases and J by 9 bases, leaving 16 bases between them. This CDR3 has 13 residues. CDR3 sequence: CASSHWWAFQAFF. DNA of the CDR3: TGTGCCAGCAGCCATTGGTGGGCATTTCAAGCTTTCTTT.

The V and J genes are TRBV4-3 and TRBJ1-3; D is uncertain. Germline values: CDR1 LGHNA, CDR2 YSLEER. The CDR3 has 16 amino acids. Trimming removed 0 bases from V and 0 bases from J, with 9 bases in between. The DNA of the CDR3 is TGCGCCAGCAGCCAAGATAGGTGGTCCTCTGGAAACACCATATATTTT. This sequence encodes CASSQDRWSSGNTIYF.

The chain links TRBV15 to TRBJ2-1; TRBD1 matches at 7 bases. The CDR3 has 14 amino acids. The germline V gene has CDR1 LNHNV and CDR2 YYDKDF (reference sequence). Germline trimming cut 5 bases from V and 7 bases from J; bases unmatched to any gene: 8. In DNA, the CDR3 is TGTGCCACCAGCCGAGGGGACAGAGCAAATGAGCAGTTCTTC. The encoded protein is CATSRGDRANEQFF.

Only one count was recorded for this clonotype. The rearrangement joins TRBV6-2 or TRBV6-3 to TRBJ1-5; possible D gene TRBD1, 6 bases. Per the germline V gene, CDR1 is MNHEY and CDR2 is SVGEGT. The CDR3 is made up of 16 amino acids. Trimming took off 2 bases at V and 6 bases at J, with 17 bases between the two ends. The CDR3 reads CASSYMGGLVSQPQHF. The CDR3 DNA reads TGTGCCAGCAGTTACATGGGGGGCTTGGTAAGTCAGCCCCAGCATTTT.

This sequence joins TRBV5-1 and TRBJ2-1; D could derive from TRBD1 or TRBD2 (6 bases each). CDR1 is SGHRS and CDR2 is YFSETQ in the germline V gene. The germline V and J ends were trimmed by 2 bases and 10 bases, with 22 bases remaining between them. This CDR3 is built from 16 residues. CDR3 DNA sequence: TGCGCCAGCAGCTTCAGGGGTCAAGGGGGGAAGAACGAGCAGTTCTTC. Amino acid sequence: CASSFRGQGGKNEQFF.

The chain couples TRBV20-1 to TRBJ2-7, with D possibly matching TRBD2 (5 bases). The germline V gene has CDR1 DFQATT and CDR2 SNEGSKA (reference sequence). The CDR3 has 14 amino acids. V lost 0 bases and J 0 bases, leaving 9 bases between the germline ends. DNA for the CDR3: TGCAGTGCTAGAGATCGGCGGGTCTCCTACGAGCAGTACTTC. Translating gives CSARDRRVSYEQYF.